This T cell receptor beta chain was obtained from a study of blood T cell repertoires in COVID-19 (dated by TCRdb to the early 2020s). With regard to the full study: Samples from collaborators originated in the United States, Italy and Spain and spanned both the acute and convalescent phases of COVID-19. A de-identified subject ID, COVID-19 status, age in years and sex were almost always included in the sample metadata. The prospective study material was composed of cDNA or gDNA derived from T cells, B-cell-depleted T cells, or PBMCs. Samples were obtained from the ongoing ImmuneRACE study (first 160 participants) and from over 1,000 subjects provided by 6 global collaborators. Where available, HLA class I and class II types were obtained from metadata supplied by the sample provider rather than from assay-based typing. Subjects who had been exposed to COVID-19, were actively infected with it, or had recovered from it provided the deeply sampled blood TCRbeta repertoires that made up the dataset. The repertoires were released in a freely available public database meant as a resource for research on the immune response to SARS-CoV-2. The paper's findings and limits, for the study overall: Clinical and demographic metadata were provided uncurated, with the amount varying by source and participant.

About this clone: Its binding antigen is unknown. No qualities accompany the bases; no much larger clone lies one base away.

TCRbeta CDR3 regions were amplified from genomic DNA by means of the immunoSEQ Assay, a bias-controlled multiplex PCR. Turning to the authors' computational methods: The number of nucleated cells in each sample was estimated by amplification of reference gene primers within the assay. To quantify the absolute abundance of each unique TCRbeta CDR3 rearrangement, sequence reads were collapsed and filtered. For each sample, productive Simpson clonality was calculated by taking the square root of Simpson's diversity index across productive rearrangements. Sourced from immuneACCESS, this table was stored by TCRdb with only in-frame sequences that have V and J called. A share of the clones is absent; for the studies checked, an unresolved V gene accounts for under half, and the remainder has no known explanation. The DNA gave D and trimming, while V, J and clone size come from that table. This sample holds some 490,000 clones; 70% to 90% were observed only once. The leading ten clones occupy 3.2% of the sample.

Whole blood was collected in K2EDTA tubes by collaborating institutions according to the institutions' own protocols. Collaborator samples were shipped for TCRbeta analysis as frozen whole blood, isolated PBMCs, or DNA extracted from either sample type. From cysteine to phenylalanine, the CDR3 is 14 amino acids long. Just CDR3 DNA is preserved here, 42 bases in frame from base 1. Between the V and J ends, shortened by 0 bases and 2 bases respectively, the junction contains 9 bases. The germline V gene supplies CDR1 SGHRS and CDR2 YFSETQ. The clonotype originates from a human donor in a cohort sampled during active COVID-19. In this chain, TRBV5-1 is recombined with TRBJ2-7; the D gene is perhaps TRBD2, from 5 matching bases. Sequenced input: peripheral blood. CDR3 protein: CASSLASGAYEQYF. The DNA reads TGCGCCAGCAGCTTGGCCAGCGGAGCCTACGAGCAGTACTTC.